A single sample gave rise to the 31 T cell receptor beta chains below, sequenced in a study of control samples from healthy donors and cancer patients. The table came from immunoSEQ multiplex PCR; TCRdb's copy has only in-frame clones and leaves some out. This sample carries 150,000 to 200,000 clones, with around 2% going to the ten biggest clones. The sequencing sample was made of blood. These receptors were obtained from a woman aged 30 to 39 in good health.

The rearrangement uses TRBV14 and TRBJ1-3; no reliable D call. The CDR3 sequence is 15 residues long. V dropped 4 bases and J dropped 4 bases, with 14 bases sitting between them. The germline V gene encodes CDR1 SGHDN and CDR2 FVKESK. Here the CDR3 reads CASSLKAAPGNTIYF. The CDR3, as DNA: TGTGCCAGCAGCCTCAAAGCGGCACCAGGAAACACCATATATTTT.

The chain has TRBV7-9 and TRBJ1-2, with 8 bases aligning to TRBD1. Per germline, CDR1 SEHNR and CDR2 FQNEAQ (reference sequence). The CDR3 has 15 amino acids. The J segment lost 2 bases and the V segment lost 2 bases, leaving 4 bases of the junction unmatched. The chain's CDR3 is CASSLRGTGNYGYTF. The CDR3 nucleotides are TGTGCCAGCAGCTTACGGGGGACAGGAAACTATGGCTACACCTTC.

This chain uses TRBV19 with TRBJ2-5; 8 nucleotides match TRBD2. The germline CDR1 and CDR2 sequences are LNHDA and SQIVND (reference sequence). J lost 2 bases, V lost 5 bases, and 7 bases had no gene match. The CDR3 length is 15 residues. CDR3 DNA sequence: TGTGCCAGTAGTCGGGGGGGCGGAGGGCAAGAGACCCAGTACTTC. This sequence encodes CASSRGGGGQETQYF.

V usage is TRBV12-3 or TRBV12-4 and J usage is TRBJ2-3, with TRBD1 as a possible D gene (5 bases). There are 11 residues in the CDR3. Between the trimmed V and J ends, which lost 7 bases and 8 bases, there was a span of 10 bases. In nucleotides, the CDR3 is TGTGCCAGCACCTTGGGGCGTACGCAGTATTTT. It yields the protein CASTLGRTQYF.

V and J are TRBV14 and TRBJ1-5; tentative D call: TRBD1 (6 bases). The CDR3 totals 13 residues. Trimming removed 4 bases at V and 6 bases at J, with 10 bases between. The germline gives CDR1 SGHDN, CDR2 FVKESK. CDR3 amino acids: CASSLDRSQPQHF. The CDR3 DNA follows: TGTGCCAGCAGCCTCGACAGGAGTCAGCCCCAGCATTTT. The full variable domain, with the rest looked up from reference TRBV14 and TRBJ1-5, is EAGVTQFPSHSVIEKGQTVTLRCDPISGHDNLYWYRRVMGKEIKFLLHFVKESKQDESGMPNNRFLAERTGGTYSTLKVQPAELEDSGVYFCASSLDRSQPQHFGDGTRLSIL.

The CDR3 nucleotides are TGTGCCAGCAGCCAAGGAGGGAGCTCTGGAAACACCATATATTTT. Amino acid sequence: CASSQGGSSGNTIYF. V and J are TRBV11-2 and TRBJ1-3, with D unclear. The CDR3 is 15 amino acids. Germline values: CDR1 SGHAT, CDR2 FQNNGV. V was trimmed by 5 bases and J by 0 bases, leaving 11 bases between them.

The CDR3 DNA reads TGTGCCAGTATGACAGGGGTGGTCCAAGAGACCCAGTACTTC. Its protein is CASMTGVVQETQYF. The chain combines TRBV6-5 with TRBJ2-5; 8 nucleotides match TRBD1. J was trimmed by 1 base and V by 9 bases; bases with no gene match: 7. The CDR3 is made up of 14 amino acids. The V gene's germline CDR1 is MNHEY and CDR2 SVGAGI.

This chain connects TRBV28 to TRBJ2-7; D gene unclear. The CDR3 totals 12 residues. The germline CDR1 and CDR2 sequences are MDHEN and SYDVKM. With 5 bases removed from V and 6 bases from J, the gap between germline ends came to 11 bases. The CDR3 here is CASSPRTPEQYF. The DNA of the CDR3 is TGTGCCAGCAGTCCGAGGACCCCCGAGCAGTACTTC.

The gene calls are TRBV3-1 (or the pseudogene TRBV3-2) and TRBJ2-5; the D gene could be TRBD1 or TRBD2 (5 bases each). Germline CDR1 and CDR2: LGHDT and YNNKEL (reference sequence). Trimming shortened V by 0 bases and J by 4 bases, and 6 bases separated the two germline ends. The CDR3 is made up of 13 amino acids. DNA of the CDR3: TGTGCCAGCAGCCAAGAGGGGGTAGAGACCCAGTACTTC. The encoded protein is CASSQEGVETQYF.

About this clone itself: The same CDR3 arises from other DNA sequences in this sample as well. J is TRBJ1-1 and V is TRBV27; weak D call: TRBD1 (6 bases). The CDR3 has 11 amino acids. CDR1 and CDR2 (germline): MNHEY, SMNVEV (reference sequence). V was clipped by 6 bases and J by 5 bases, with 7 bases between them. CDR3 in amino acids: CASSRGTEAFF. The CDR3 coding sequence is TGTGCCAGCAGCAGGGGAACTGAAGCTTTCTTT.

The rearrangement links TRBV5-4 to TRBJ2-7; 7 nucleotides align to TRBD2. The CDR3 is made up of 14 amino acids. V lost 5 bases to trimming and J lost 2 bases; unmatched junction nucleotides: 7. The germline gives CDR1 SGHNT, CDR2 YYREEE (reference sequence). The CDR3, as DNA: TGTGCCAGCAGGCCCTGGGGGGGGGCCTACGAGCAGTACTTC. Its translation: CASRPWGGAYEQYF.

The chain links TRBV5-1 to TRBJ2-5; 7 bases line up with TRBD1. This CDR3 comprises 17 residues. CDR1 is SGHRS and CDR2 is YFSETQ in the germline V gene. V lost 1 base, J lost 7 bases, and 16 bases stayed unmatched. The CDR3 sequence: CASSLLFHAGGNRTQYF. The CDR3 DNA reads TGCGCCAGCAGCTTGCTATTTCATGCAGGGGGAAATCGGACCCAGTACTTC.

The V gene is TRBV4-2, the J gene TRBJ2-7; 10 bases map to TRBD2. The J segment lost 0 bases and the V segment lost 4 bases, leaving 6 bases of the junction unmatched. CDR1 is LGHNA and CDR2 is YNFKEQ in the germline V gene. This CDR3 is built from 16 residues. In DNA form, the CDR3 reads TGTGCCAGCAGCCGAAATAGCGGGGGGCCCTCCTACGAGCAGTACTTC. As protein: CASSRNSGGPSYEQYF.

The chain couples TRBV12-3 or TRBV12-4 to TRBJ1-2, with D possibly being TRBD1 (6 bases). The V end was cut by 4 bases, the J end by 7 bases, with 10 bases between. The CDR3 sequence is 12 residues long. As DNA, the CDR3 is TGTGCCAGCAGTTGGGGGACAAGTGGCTACACCTTC. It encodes CASSWGTSGYTF.

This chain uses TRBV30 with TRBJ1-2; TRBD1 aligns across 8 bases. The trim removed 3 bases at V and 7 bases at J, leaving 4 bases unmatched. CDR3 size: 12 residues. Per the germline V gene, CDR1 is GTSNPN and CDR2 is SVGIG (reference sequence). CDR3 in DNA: TGTGCCTGGAGCCGGACAGGGTTTGGCTACACCTTC. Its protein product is CAWSRTGFGYTF.

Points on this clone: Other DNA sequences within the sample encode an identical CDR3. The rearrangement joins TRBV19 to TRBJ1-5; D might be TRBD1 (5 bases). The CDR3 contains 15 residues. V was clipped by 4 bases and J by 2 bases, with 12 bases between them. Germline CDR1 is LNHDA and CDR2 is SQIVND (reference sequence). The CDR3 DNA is TGTGCCAGTAGTAGCGGGCAGGGTGGCAATCAGCCCCAGCATTTT. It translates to CASSSGQGGNQPQHF. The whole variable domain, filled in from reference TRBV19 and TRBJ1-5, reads DGGITQSPKYLFRKEGQNVTLSCEQNLNHDAMYWYRQDPGQGLRLIYYSQIVNDFQKGDIAEGYSVSREKKESFPLTVTSAQKNPTAFYLCASSSGQGGNQPQHFGDGTRLSIL.

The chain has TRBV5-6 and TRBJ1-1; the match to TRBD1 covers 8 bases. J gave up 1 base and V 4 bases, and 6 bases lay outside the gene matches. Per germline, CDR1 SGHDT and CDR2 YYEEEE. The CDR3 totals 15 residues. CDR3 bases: TGTGCCAGCAGCACAGCCGGGACAGGGAACACTGAAGCTTTCTTT. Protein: CASSTAGTGNTEAFF.

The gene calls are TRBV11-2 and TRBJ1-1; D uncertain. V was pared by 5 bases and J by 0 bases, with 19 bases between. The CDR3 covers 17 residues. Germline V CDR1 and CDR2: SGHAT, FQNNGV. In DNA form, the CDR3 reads TGTGCCAGCAGCCCGATTCGAGGACCCTCCATGAACACTGAAGCTTTCTTT. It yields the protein CASSPIRGPSMNTEAFF.

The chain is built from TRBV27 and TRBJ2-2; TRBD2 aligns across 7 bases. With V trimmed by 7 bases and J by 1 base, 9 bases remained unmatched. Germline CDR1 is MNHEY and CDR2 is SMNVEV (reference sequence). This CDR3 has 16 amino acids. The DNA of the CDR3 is TGTGCCAGCACCGACCTCCTAGCGGTGAACACCGGGGAGCTGTTTTTT. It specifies CASTDLLAVNTGELFF.

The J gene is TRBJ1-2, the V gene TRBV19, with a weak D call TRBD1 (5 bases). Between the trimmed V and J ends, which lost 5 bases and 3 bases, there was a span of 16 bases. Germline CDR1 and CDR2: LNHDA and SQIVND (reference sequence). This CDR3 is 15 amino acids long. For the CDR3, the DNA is TGTGCCAGTAGTCCGGGACCGCTTGCCCACTATGGCTACACCTTC. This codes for CASSPGPLAHYGYTF.

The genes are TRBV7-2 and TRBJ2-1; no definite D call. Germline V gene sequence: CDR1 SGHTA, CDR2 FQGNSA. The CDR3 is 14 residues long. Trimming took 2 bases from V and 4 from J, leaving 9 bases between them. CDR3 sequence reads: CASSLRTDYNEQFF. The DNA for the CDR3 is TGTGCCAGCAGCTTAAGAACAGATTACAATGAGCAGTTCTTC.

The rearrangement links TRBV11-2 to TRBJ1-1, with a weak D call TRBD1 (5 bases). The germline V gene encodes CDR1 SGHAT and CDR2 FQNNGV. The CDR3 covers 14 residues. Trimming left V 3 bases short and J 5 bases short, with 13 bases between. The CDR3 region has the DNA TGTGCCAGCAGCTTCGGGGCAGGTGGTACTGAAGCTTTCTTT. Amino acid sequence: CASSFGAGGTEAFF.

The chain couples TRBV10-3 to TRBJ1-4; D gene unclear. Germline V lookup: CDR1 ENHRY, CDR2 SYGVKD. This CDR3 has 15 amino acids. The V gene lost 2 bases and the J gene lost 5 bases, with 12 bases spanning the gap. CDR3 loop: CAISETSVLNEKLFF. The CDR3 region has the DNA TGTGCCATCAGTGAGACGTCAGTTCTAAATGAAAAACTGTTTTTT.

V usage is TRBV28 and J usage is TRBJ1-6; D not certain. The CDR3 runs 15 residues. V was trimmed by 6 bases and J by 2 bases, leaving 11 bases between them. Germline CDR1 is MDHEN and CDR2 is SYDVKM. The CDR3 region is CASRLDGAYNSPLHF. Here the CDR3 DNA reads TGTGCCAGCAGACTCGACGGGGCCTATAATTCACCCCTCCACTTT.

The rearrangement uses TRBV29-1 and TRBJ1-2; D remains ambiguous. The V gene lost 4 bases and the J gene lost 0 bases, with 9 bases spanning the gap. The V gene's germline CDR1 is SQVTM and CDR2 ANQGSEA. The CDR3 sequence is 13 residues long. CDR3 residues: CSVAGSTNYGYTF. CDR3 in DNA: TGCAGCGTTGCCGGGAGTACTAACTATGGCTACACCTTC. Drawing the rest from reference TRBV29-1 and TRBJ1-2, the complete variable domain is SAVISQKPSRDICQRGTSLTIQCQVDSQVTMMFWYRQQPGQSLTLIATANQGSEATYESGFVIDKFPISRPNLTFSTLTVSNMSPEDSSIYLCSVAGSTNYGYTFGSGTRLTVV.

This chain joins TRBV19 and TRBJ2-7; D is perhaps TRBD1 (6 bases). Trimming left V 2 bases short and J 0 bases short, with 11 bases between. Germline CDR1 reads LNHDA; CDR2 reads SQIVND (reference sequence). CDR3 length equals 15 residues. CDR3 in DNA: TGTGCCAGTAGTATACAGGGGCGTCCCTCCTACGAGCAGTACTTC. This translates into CASSIQGRPSYEQYF.

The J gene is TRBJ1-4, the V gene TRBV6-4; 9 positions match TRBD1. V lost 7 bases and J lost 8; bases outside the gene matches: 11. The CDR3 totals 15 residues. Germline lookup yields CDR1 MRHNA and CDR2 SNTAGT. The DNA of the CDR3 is TGTGCCAGCAAACGACAGGGGGTGGCAGGAGAAAAACTGTTTTTT. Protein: CASKRQGVAGEKLFF.

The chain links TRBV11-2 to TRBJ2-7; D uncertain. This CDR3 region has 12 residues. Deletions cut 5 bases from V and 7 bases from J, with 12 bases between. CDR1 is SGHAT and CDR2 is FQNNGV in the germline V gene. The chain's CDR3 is CASSLRTGEQYF. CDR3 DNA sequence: TGTGCCAGCAGCCTGCGGACGGGTGAGCAGTACTTC.

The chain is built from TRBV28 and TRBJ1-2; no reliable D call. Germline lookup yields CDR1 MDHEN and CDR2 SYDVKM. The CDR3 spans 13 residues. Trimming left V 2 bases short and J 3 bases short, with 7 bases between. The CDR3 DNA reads TGTGCCAGCAGTTTAAGGACTTACTATGGCTACACCTTC. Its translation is CASSLRTYYGYTF.

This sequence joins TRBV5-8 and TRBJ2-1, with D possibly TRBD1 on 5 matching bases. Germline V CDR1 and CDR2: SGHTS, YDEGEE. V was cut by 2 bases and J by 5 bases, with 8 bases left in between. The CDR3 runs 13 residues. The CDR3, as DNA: TGTGCCAGCAGCTTTGGGGCTAACAATGAGCAGTTCTTC. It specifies CASSFGANNEQFF.

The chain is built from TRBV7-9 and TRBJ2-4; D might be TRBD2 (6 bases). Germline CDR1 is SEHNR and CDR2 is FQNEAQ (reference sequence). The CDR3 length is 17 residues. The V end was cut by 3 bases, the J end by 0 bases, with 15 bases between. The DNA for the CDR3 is TGTGCCAGCAGCTTGGGGTACCGGGGACTAGCCAAAAACATTCAGTACTTC. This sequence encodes CASSLGYRGLAKNIQYF.